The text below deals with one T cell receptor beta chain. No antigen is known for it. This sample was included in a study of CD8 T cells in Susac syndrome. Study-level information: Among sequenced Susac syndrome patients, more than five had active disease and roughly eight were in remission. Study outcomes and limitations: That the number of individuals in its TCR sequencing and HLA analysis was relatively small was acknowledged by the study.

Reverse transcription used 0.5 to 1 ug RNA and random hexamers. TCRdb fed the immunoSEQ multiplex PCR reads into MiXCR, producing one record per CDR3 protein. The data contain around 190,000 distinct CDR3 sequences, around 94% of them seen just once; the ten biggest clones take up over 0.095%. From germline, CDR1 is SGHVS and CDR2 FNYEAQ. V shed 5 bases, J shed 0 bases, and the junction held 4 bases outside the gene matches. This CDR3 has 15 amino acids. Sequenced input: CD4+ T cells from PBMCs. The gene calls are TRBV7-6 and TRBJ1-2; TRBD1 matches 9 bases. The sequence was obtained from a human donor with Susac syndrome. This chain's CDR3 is CASSPWDRANYGYTF. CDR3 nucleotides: TGTGCCAGCAGCCCCTGGGACAGGGCTAACTATGGCTACACCTTC. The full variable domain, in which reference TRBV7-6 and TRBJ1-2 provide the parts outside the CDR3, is GAGVSQSPRYKVTKRGQDVALRCDPISGHVSLYWYRQALGQGPEFLTYFNYEAQQDKSGLPNDRFSAERPEGSISTLTIQRTEQRDSAMYRCASSPWDRANYGYTFGSGTRLTVV.